The next 17 T cell receptor beta chains were all read from a single sample in a study of blood T cell repertoires in COVID-19. Assay: immunoSEQ multiplex PCR; the TCRdb copy retains only in-frame clones and omits some. Of under 140,000 clones in the sample, about 85% were seen once. Sequencing was done on a sample of peripheral blood. The receptors come from a human donor in a cohort sampled during active COVID-19.

This CDR3 is CATSDFSGIEAFF. As DNA, the CDR3 is TGTGCCACCAGTGATTTCTCGGGGATCGAAGCTTTCTTT. V gene TRBV24-1 combines with J gene TRBJ1-1; D remains ambiguous. CDR3 length: 13 residues. V gave up 1 base and J gave up 8 bases, with 10 bases separating them. Germline lookup yields CDR1 KGHDR and CDR2 SFDVKD.

The chain has TRBV29-1 and TRBJ2-3; D remains ambiguous. Trimming shortened V by 4 bases and J by 5 bases, and 13 bases separated the two germline ends. CDR3 length: 13 amino acids. Germline CDR1 SQVTM, CDR2 ANQGSEA. CDR3 loop: CSVVFRVGDTQYF. As DNA, the CDR3 is TGCAGCGTTGTGTTCCGGGTAGGAGATACGCAGTATTTT.

This chain connects TRBV15 to TRBJ1-4; tentative D call: TRBD1 (5 bases). The CDR3 contains 16 residues. V lost 1 base and J lost 8, with 17 bases in between. Germline V gives CDR1 LNHNV, CDR2 YYDKDF (reference sequence). CDR3 bases: TGTGCCACCAGCAGAGCTTCAAGACAGCGTAGAGAAAAACTGTTTTTT. Translation gives CATSRASRQRREKLFF.

The chain employs TRBV19 and TRBJ2-7, with no clear D. From germline, CDR1 is LNHDA and CDR2 SQIVND (reference sequence). The CDR3 spans 14 residues. V was shortened by 7 bases and J by 1 base, with 14 bases between the two germline ends. CDR3 in amino acids: CASKSAPGSYEQYF. The CDR3 DNA is TGTGCCAGTAAGTCCGCTCCAGGATCCTACGAGCAGTACTTC.

V and J are TRBV6-6 and TRBJ2-7; D is perhaps TRBD2 (6 bases). The germline CDR1 and CDR2 sequences are MNHNY and SVGAGI (reference sequence). This CDR3 region has 15 residues. V shed 6 bases and J shed 2 bases, with 17 bases lying between them. As DNA, the CDR3 is TGTGCCAGCAGATTAACCGGGACTGGGACCTACGAGCAGTACTTC. Protein: CASRLTGTGTYEQYF.

The V and J genes are TRBV28 and TRBJ1-1; the D is unclear. The CDR3 has 15 amino acids. Germline CDR1 MDHEN, CDR2 SYDVKM. The V gene lost 6 bases and the J gene lost 2 bases, with 16 bases spanning the gap. This CDR3 is CASSPPGRANTEAFF. In nucleotides, the CDR3 is TGTGCCAGCAGCCCCCCTGGGAGGGCAAACACTGAAGCTTTCTTT. The full variable domain, in which reference TRBV28 and TRBJ1-1 provide the parts outside the CDR3, is DVKVTQSSRYLVKRTGEKVFLECVQDMDHENMFWYRQDPGLGLRLIYFSYDVKMKEKGDIPEGYSVSREKKERFSLILESASTNQTSMYLCASSPPGRANTEAFFGQGTRLTVV.

Here the CDR3 reads CASSKGQGYTGELFF. In DNA form, the CDR3 reads TGCGCCAGCAGCAAAGGACAGGGGTACACCGGGGAGCTGTTTTTT. The genes are TRBV5-1 and TRBJ2-2, with 9 bases matching TRBD1. This CDR3 is built from 15 residues. With V trimmed by 4 bases and J by 3 bases, 4 bases remained unmatched. Germline V gene data show CDR1 as SGHRS and CDR2 as YFSETQ. Full variable domain (remainder filled in from reference TRBV5-1 and TRBJ2-2): KAGVTQTPRYLIKTRGQQVTLSCSPISGHRSVSWYQQTPGQGLQFLFEYFSETQRNKGNFPGRFSGRQFSNSRSEMNVSTLELGDSALYLCASSKGQGYTGELFFGEGSRLTVL.

V usage is TRBV24-1 and J usage is TRBJ2-5, with 7 bases that match TRBD2. This CDR3 is 15 amino acids long. J lost 5 bases, V lost 5 bases, and 10 bases had no gene match. Germline V CDR1 and CDR2: KGHDR, SFDVKD. The CDR3 DNA sequence: TGTGCCACCAGTGCGGCAGGCCGGGGAGGGGAGACCCAGTACTTC. Its protein is CATSAAGRGGETQYF.

The chain is built from TRBV2 and TRBJ2-7; D is unclear. Germline lookup yields CDR1 SNHLY and CDR2 FYNNEI. There are 13 residues in the CDR3. V lost 4 bases, J lost 3 bases, and 10 bases lay in between. The CDR3 DNA reads TGTGCCAGCAGTGTGGCAGTTATCTACGAGCAGTACTTC. This encodes CASSVAVIYEQYF.

This chain links TRBV6-5 with TRBJ2-3, with 8 nucleotides matching TRBD2. Germline CDR1 reads MNHEY; CDR2 reads SVGAGI. There are 16 residues in the CDR3. Germline trimming cut 4 bases from V and 1 base from J; bases unmatched to any gene: 7. The CDR3 sequence: CASSSMGSGGTDTQYF. The CDR3 DNA reads as TGTGCCAGCAGTTCGATGGGTAGCGGGGGCACAGATACGCAGTATTTT.

The chain links TRBV5-1 to TRBJ1-1; D is possibly TRBD1 (6 bases). From germline, CDR1 is SGHRS and CDR2 YFSETQ. V lost 4 bases to trimming and J lost 0 bases, with 19 bases between them. The CDR3 has 17 amino acids. DNA for the CDR3: TGCGCCAGCAGCGGGCAGGGGCTATTTACCATGAACACTGAAGCTTTCTTT. Translation: CASSGQGLFTMNTEAFF.

This rearrangement joins TRBV3-1 (or the pseudogene TRBV3-2) to TRBJ1-4, with TRBD1 identical over 9 bases. The trim removed 4 bases at V and 0 bases at J, leaving 3 bases unmatched. CDR1 is LGHDT and CDR2 is YNNKEL in the germline V gene (reference sequence). The CDR3 length is 16 residues. The CDR3 DNA follows: TGTGCCAGCAGCCGGGGGACAGGGTCAACTAATGAAAAACTGTTTTTT. Protein sequence: CASSRGTGSTNEKLFF.

DNA for the CDR3: TGTGCCAGCAGTGGAGCGGACAGGGGGCAATGGAGCAATCAGCCCCAGCATTTT. Residues: CASSGADRGQWSNQPQHF. This chain joins TRBV2 and TRBJ1-5; 11 bases line up with TRBD1. Germline CDR1 is SNHLY and CDR2 is FYNNEI. The CDR3 extends over 18 amino acids. V shed 4 bases and J 1 base; nucleotides not matched to a gene: 9. Full variable domain (outside the CDR3, taken from reference TRBV2 and TRBJ1-5): EPEVTQTPSHQVTQMGQEVILRCVPISNHLYFYWYRQILGQKVEFLVSFYNNEISEKSEIFDDQFSVERPDGSNFTLKIRSTKLEDSAMYFCASSGADRGQWSNQPQHFGDGTRLSIL.

Notes on this clone: Other DNA sequences from this sample encode an identical CDR3 as well. The chain combines TRBV28 with TRBJ1-2; D may be TRBD1 (6 bases). Germline lookup yields CDR1 MDHEN and CDR2 SYDVKM. V lost 1 base to trimming and J lost 2 bases, with 11 bases between them. The CDR3 is 15 residues long. CDR3 DNA: TGTGCCAGCAGTTTATTTGGTACAGGGAACTATGGCTACACCTTC. Protein: CASSLFGTGNYGYTF.

This chain connects TRBV18 to TRBJ2-1; perhaps TRBD2 as D (5 bases). Trimming removed 6 bases from V and 4 bases from J, with 13 bases in between. The CDR3 totals 14 residues. CDR1 and CDR2 (germline): KGHSH, LQKENI. The CDR3 here is CASSPVALYNEQFF. The CDR3 DNA reads TGTGCCAGCTCCCCCGTAGCGCTATACAATGAGCAGTTCTTC.

The V gene is TRBV4-2, the J gene TRBJ2-7, with D maybe TRBD1 (5 bases). Trimming shortened V by 1 base and J by 2 bases, and 9 bases separated the two germline ends. CDR1 is LGHNA, CDR2 YNFKEQ, per germline. The CDR3 has 14 amino acids. The CDR3 loop is CASSQGTRTYEQYF. In DNA form, the CDR3 reads TGTGCCAGCAGCCAAGGGACACGGACCTACGAGCAGTACTTC.

The rearrangement links TRBV3-1 (or the pseudogene TRBV3-2) to TRBJ1-4; 8 nucleotides agree with TRBD1. In germline, CDR1 is LGHDT, CDR2 YNNKEL (reference sequence). The CDR3 spans 15 residues. Trimming cost V 1 base and J 7 bases; bases outside gene matches: 5. For the CDR3, the DNA is TGTGCCAGCAGCCAAGTGGGACAGGACGTTGAAAAACTGTTTTTT. Translation gives CASSQVGQDVEKLFF.